This T cell receptor beta chain was identified during a study of metastatic and nonmetastatic thyroid tumors. Broader study findings: Malignant tumors reportedly showed significantly higher TCR beta diversity than benign nodules in both blood and tumor.

This clone was found many times. Antigen unknown. The sample carries other DNA sequences with the same CDR3. Thyroid surgery took place with no prior treatment in any patient. Through MiXCR, TCRdb re-clonotyped the PCR reads. Here the sample spans 22,000 or so clones, around a fifth being singletons. This CDR3 contains 14 residues. The V end was cut by 5 bases, the J end by 2 bases, with 10 bases between. Sequencing was carried out using tumor tissue. The receptor was derived from a female donor with papillary thyroid cancer or a benign thyroid nodule (not recorded which). Some clones in this sample may be carry-over from other donors' samples. V gene TRBV12-3 or TRBV12-4 combines with J gene TRBJ1-5; D is uncertain. CDR3 DNA: TGTGCCAGCAGTCCCCGTAGGGGCAATCAGCCCCAGCATTTT. Its translation is CASSPRRGNQPQHF.